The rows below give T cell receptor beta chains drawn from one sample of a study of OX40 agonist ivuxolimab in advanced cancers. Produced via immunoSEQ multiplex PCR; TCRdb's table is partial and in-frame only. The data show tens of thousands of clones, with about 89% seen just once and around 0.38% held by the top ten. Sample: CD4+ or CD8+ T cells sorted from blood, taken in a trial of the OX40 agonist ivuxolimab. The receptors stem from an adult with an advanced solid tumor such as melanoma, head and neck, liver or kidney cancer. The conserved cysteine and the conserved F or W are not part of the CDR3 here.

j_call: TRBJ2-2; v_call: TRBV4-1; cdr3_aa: ASSRATDAAGGTGELF
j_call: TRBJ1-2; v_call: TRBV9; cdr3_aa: ASSVGGPEGGYT
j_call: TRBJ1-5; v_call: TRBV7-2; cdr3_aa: ASSLAGDRVQPQH
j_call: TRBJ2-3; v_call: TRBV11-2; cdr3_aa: ASSFYADTQY
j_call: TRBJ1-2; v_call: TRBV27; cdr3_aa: ASSFEGNRGYT
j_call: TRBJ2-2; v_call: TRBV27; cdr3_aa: ASSPGGGTSNWNTGELF
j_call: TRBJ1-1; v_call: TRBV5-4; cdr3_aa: ASSLTGMNTEAF
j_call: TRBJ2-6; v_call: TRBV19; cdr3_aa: ASSEDLGGITGANVLT
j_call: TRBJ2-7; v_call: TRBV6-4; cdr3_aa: ASSDPQTSGRDYEQY
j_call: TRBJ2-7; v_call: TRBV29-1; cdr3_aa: SVGGGATYEQY
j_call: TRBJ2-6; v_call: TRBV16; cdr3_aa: ASSQPLRAGANVLT
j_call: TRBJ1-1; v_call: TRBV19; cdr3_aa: ASSPQFLLNTEAF
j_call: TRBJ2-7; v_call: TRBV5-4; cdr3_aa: ASSEQGLAYEQY
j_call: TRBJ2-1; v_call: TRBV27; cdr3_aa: ASSLNGGASGGSYNEQF
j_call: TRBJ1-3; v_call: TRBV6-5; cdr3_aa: ASSSGSAGNTIY
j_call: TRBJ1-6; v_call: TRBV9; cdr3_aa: ASSTRDNSPLH
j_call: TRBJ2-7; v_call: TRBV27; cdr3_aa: ASSGDRVYEQY
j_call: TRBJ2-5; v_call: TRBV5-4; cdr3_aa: ASRRESQETQY
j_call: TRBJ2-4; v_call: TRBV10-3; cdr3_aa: AIGWQENIQY
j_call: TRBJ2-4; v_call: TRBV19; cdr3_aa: ASSIAALAKNIQY
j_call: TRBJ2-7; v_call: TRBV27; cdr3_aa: ASRLRDTENYEQY
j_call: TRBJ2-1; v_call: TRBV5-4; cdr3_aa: ASSPPGLAGERGSYNEQF
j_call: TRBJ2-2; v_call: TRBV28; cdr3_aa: ATGGSSALTGELF
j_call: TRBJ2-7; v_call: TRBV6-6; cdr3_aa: ASSYGTPIREQY
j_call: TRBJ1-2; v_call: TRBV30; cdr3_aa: AWSPVYGYT
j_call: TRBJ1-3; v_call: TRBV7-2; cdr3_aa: ASSLVRTGVSSGNTIY
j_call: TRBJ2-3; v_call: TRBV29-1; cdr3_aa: SVRLLSSTDTQY
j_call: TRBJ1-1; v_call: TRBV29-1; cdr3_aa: SVEAARAGGTEAF
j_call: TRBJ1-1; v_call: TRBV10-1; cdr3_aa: ASRRDRGMNTEAF
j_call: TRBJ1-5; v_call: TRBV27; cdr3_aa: ASSLLGGGRNQPQH
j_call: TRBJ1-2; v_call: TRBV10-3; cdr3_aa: AINQGQGMEGYT
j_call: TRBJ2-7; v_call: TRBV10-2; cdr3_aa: ASSERTASLYEQY
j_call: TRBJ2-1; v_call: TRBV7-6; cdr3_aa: ASSLAGGKNEQF
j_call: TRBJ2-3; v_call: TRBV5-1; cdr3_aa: ASSDSTDTQY
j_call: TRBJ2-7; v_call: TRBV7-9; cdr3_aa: ASSSWTAYEQY
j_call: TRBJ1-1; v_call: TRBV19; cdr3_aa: ASSIAGTNTEAF
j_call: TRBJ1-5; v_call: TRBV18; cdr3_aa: ASSPAGEGQPQH
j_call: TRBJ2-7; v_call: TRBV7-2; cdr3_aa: ASSSLGTLDSGEQY
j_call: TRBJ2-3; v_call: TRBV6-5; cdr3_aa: ASRELAEAYTQY
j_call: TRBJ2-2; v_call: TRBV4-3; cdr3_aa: ASSPADGVTGELF
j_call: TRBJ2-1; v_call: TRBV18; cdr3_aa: ASSQQGGATQHEQF
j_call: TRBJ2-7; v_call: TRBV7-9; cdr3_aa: ASSLRRERIHEQY
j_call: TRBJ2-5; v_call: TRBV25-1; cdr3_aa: ASSRGGGETQY
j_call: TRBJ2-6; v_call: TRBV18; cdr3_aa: ASSPPDGSGANVLT
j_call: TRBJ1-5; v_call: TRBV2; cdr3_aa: ASRMGQDSNQPQH
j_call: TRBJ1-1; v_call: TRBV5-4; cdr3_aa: ASSFSGKANTEAF
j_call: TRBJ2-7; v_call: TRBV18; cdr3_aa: ASSPPASSYEQY
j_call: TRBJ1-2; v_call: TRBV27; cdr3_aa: ASRKTGGGYGYT
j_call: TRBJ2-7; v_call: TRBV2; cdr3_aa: ASHTGYHEQY
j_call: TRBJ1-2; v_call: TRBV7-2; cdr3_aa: ASSPGGANYGYT
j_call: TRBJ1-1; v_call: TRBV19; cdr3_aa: ASRTGGRTEAF
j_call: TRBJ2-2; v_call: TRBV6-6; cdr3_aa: ASSPRTNTGELF